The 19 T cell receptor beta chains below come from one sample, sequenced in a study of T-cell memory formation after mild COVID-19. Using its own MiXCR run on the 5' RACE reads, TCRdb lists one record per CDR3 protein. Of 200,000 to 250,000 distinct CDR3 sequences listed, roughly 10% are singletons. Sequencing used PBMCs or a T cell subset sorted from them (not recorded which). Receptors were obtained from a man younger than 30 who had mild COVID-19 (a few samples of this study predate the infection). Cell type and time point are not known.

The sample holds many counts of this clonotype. For the CDR3, the DNA is TGTGCCAGCAGCTTACGCGGGGAGCTGTTTTTT. This encodes CASSLRGELFF. This chain uses TRBV7-6 with TRBJ2-2; D gene uncertain. V was cut by 2 bases and J by 7 bases, with 2 bases left in between. CDR1 and CDR2 (germline): SGHVS, FNYEAQ. This CDR3 has 11 residues.

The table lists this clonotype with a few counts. CDR3 nucleotides: TGCAGCGTTGAAGATCTGGGAGTAGTCGCCTTTAACTATGGCTACACCTTC. It encodes CSVEDLGVVAFNYGYTF. The chain combines TRBV29-1 with TRBJ1-2; D is unclear. Germline V gene lookup returns CDR1 SQVTM and CDR2 ANQGSEA. The CDR3 covers 17 residues. Trimming cost V 0 bases and J 1 base, with 18 bases left between them.

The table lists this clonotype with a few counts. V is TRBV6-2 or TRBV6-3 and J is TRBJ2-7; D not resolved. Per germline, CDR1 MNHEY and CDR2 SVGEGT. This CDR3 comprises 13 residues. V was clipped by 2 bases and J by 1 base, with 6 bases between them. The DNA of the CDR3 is TGTGCCAGCAGTTACCACGGTTCCTACGAGCAGTACGTC. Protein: CASSYHGSYEQYV.

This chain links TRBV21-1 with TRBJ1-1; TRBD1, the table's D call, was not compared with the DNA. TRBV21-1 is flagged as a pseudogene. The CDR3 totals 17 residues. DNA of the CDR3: TGTGCCAGCAGCACAAGCGTAGGGGGTTCGGGGGACACTGAAGCTTTCTTT. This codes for CASSTSVGGSGDTEAFF.

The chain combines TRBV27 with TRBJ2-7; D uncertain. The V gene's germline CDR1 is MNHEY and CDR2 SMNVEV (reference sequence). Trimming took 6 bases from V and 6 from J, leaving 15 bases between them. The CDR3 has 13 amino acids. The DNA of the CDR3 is TGTGCCAGCAGGTTGGGCCCAGTTGGCGAGCAGTACTTC. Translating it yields CASRLGPVGEQYF.

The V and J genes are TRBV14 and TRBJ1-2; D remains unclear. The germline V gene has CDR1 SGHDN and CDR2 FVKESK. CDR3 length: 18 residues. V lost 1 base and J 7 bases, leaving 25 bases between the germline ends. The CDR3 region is CASSQALNPTDTVAGYTF. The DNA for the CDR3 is TGTGCCAGCAGCCAAGCCCTCAACCCAACCGACACTGTGGCTGGCTACACCTTC.

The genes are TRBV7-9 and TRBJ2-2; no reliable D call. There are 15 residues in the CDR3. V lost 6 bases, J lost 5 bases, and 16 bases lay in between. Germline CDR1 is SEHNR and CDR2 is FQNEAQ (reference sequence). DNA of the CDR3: TGTGCCAGCAGGGCCCCCGGGCCCCCGACCGGGGAGCTGTTTTTT. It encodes CASRAPGPPTGELFF.

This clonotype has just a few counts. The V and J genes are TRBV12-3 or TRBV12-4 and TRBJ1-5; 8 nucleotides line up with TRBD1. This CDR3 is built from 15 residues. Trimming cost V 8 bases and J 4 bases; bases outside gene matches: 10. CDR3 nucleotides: TGTGCCAGCCATCTAAGCGGACAGGGTAATCAGCCCCAGCATTTT. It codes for CASHLSGQGNQPQHF.

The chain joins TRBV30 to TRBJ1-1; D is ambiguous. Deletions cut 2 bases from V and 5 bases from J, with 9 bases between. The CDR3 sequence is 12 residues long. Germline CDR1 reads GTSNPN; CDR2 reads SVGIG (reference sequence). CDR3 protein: CAWSSGSTEAFF. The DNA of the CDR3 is TGTGCCTGGAGTAGCGGGTCGACTGAAGCTTTCTTT.

The CDR3 here is CASSLAFRNEQFF. CDR3 DNA sequence: TGTGCCAGCAGCTTAGCCTTTCGAAATGAGCAGTTCTTC. The gene calls are TRBV7-8 and TRBJ2-1; D not certain. The CDR3 has 13 residues. Germline V gene data show CDR1 as SGHVS and CDR2 as FQNEAQ. Trimming took 0 bases from V and 7 from J, leaving 7 bases between them.

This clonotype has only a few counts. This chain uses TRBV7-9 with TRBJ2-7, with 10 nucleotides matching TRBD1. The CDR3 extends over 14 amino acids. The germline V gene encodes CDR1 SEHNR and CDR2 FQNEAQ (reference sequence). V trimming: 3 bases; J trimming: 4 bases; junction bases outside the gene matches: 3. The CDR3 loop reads CASSFRDRGYEQYF. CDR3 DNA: TGTGCCAGCAGCTTTCGGGACAGGGGTTACGAGCAGTACTTC.

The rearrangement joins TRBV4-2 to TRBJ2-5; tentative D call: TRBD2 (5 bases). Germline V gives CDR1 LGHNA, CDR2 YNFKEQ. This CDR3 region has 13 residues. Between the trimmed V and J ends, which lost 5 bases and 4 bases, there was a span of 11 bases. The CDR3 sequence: CASSVDWGETQYF. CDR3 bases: TGTGCCAGCAGCGTGGACTGGGGAGAGACCCAGTACTTC.

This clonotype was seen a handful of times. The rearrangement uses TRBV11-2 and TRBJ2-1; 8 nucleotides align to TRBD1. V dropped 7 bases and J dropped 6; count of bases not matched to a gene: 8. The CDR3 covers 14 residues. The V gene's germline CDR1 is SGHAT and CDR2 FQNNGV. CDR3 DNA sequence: TGTGCCAGCACTAGGACAGGGAGACGCAATGAGCAGTTCTTC. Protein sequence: CASTRTGRRNEQFF.

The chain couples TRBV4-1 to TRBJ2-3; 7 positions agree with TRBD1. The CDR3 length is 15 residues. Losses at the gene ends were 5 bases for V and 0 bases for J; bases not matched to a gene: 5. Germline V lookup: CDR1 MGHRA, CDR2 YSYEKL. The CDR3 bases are TGCGCCAGCAGCATGTACAGGGGTAGCACAGATACGCAGTATTTT. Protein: CASSMYRGSTDTQYF.

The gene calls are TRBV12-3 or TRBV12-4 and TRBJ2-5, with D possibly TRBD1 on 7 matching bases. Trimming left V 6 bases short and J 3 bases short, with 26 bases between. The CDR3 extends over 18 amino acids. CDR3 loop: CASRRRQGGVPDEETQYF. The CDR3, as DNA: TGTGCCAGCAGACGCCGACAGGGAGGTGTCCCCGATGAAGAGACCCAGTACTTC.

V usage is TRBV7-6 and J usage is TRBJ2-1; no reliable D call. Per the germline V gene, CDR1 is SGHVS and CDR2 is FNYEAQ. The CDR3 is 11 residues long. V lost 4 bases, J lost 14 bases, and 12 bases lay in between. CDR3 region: CASSYGVPKFF. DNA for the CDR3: TGTGCCAGCAGCTACGGCGTCCCTAAGTTCTTC.

The CDR3 region is CASSRGAVAPTDTQYF. CDR3 in DNA: TGTGCCAGCAGCCGGGGGGCGGTGGCCCCCACAGATACGCAGTATTTT. This chain uses TRBV12-3 or TRBV12-4 with TRBJ2-3; D possibly corresponds to TRBD2 (7 bases). CDR3 length: 16 residues. V was clipped by 6 bases and J by 2 bases, with 18 bases between them.

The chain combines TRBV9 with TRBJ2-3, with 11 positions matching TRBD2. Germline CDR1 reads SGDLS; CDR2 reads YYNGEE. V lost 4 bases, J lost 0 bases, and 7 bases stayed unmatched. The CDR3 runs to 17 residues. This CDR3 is CASSPLTSGASTDTQYF. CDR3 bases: TGTGCCAGCAGCCCGCTGACTAGCGGGGCTAGCACAGATACGCAGTATTTT.

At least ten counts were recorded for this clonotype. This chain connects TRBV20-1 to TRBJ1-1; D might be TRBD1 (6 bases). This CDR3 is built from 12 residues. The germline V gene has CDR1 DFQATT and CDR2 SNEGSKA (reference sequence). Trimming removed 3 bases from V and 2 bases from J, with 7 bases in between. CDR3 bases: TGCAGTGCTAGGACAGGTAACACTGAAGCTTTCTTT. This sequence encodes CSARTGNTEAFF.